The 18 T cell receptor beta chains listed next were all sequenced from one sample in a study of cytomegalovirus exposure and HLA in healthy donors. The PCR used 60 Vbeta and 13 Jbeta primers. Clones were sequenced by immunoSEQ multiplex PCR, and TCRdb holds only the in-frame ones, with some missing. The sample table includes 65,000 to 80,000 clones. The material sequenced was PBMCs. These receptors were collected from a female donor in good health and CMV-seropositive.

The rearrangement links TRBV6-6 to TRBJ1-2; 10 positions agree with TRBD1. From germline, CDR1 is MNHNY and CDR2 SVGAGI (reference sequence). V lost 5 bases, J lost 8 bases, and 14 bases stayed unmatched. The CDR3 contains 16 residues. The CDR3 sequence: CASSHTPGQGLYGYTF. CDR3 DNA sequence: TGTGCCAGCAGTCACACGCCGGGACAGGGGCTCTACGGCTACACCTTC.

The V gene is TRBV4-1, the J gene TRBJ1-1; D is ambiguous. The CDR3 totals 15 residues. Trimming pared 2 bases from V and 1 base from J, leaving 11 bases between. From germline, CDR1 is MGHRA and CDR2 YSYEKL. CDR3 residues: CASSQLGSWNTEAFF. In DNA, the CDR3 is TGCGCCAGCAGCCAATTAGGGAGTTGGAACACTGAAGCTTTCTTT.

The genes are TRBV27 and TRBJ2-7; a possible D gene is TRBD1 (5 bases). The germline V and J ends were trimmed by 6 bases and 0 bases, with 12 bases remaining between them. The CDR3 is made up of 14 amino acids. Germline-derived CDR1 and CDR2 are MNHEY and SMNVEV (reference sequence). The CDR3 sequence is CASRVQGSSYEQYF. CDR3 in DNA: TGTGCCAGCAGAGTTCAGGGCAGCTCCTACGAGCAGTACTTC.

The chain uses TRBV13 and TRBJ2-7, with 7 positions matching TRBD1. The V segment lost 5 bases and the J segment 6 bases; nucleotides outside the gene matches: 4. There are 12 residues in the CDR3. Per the germline V gene, CDR1 is PRHDT and CDR2 is FYEKMQ (reference sequence). The CDR3 loop reads CASSPRTGEQYF. The CDR3 DNA follows: TGTGCCAGCAGCCCAAGGACAGGCGAGCAGTACTTC.

The chain joins TRBV6-5 to TRBJ2-5; D perhaps matches TRBD1 (6 bases). Germline V lookup: CDR1 MNHEY, CDR2 SVGAGI. V was shortened by 1 base and J by 3 bases, with 6 bases between the two germline ends. CDR3 length equals 13 residues. CDR3 DNA: TGTGCCAGCAGTTACTACAGGGAAGAGACCCAGTACTTC. This translates into CASSYYREETQYF.

The chain is built from TRBV29-1 and TRBJ2-1, with no clear D. The ends were cut back, 3 bases at V and 6 bases at J, with 6 bases in the middle. CDR1 SQVTM and CDR2 ANQGSEA come from the germline V gene. This CDR3 is 11 amino acids long. The CDR3 DNA reads TGCAGCGTTGAGGCCAGCAATGAGCAGTTCTTC. Protein product: CSVEASNEQFF.

The rearrangement links TRBV6-6 to TRBJ2-7, with D perhaps matching TRBD2 (6 bases). V was cut by 8 bases and J by 1 base, with 15 bases left in between. The CDR3 loop spans 14 amino acids. Germline loops: CDR1 MNHNY, CDR2 SVGAGI (reference sequence). The CDR3: CASFRAGQSYEQYF. For the CDR3, the DNA is TGTGCCAGCTTCCGGGCGGGGCAATCCTACGAGCAGTACTTC.

The V and J genes are TRBV5-1 and TRBJ2-3; a weak D match, TRBD2 (5 bases). Germline V gene sequence: CDR1 SGHRS, CDR2 YFSETQ. This CDR3 region has 14 residues. V lost 3 bases to trimming and J lost 0 bases, with 8 bases between them. Here the CDR3 DNA reads TGCGCCAGCAGCTGGAGGACTAGCACAGATACGCAGTATTTT. Residues: CASSWRTSTDTQYF.

The V and J genes are TRBV18 and TRBJ2-1, with TRBD1 matching 7 bases. The CDR3 totals 17 residues. The germline V gene has CDR1 KGHSH and CDR2 LQKENI. The J segment lost 9 bases and the V segment lost 2 bases, leaving 16 bases of the junction unmatched. The CDR3 sequence: CASSPVQGISEGCEQFF. In nucleotides, the CDR3 is TGTGCCAGCTCACCAGTACAGGGGATTAGTGAAGGTTGTGAGCAGTTCTTC.

The chain recombines TRBV7-9 with TRBJ2-5; 10 positions match TRBD1. The CDR3 spans 13 residues. V lost 3 bases and J lost 8; bases outside the gene matches: 3. Germline CDR1 and CDR2: SEHNR and FQNEAQ (reference sequence). CDR3 protein: CASSLGQGSTQYF. The CDR3 DNA follows: TGTGCCAGCAGCTTGGGACAGGGGAGTACCCAGTACTTC.

The chain combines TRBV9 with TRBJ2-5; TRBD1 matches at 7 bases. Germline V CDR1 and CDR2: SGDLS, YYNGEE. The length of the CDR3 is 15 residues. The V and J ends lost 4 bases and 4 bases, in that order; junction bases with no gene match: 10. The CDR3 here is CASSRTEGAAETQYF. In DNA form, the CDR3 reads TGTGCCAGCAGCAGAACAGAGGGGGCCGCAGAGACCCAGTACTTC.

The chain has TRBV9 and TRBJ2-7; 7 nucleotides agree with TRBD2. Germline V gives CDR1 SGDLS, CDR2 YYNGEE. The CDR3 is made up of 14 amino acids. V lost 0 bases, J lost 3 bases, and 3 bases stayed unmatched. The CDR3 nucleotides are TGTGCCAGCAGCGTAGCGGGGGGAGACTACGAGCAGTACTTC. Its protein product is CASSVAGGDYEQYF.

The V and J genes are TRBV27 and TRBJ1-2, with unresolved D. The CDR3 extends over 12 amino acids. V gave up 2 bases and J gave up 8 bases, with 9 bases separating them. CDR1 is MNHEY and CDR2 is SMNVEV in the germline V gene (reference sequence). DNA of the CDR3: TGTGCCAGCAGTTTACGGGGAGGCGGCTACACCTTC. Residues: CASSLRGGGYTF.

This sequence joins TRBV30 and TRBJ2-2; D uncertain. This CDR3 comprises 12 residues. V was trimmed by 2 bases and J by 6 bases, leaving 7 bases between them. Germline lookup yields CDR1 GTSNPN and CDR2 SVGIG (reference sequence). CDR3 loop: CAWSRIAGELFF. For the CDR3, the DNA is TGTGCCTGGAGTAGAATAGCCGGGGAGCTGTTTTTT. Filled out from reference TRBV30 and TRBJ2-2, the complete variable domain reads SQTIHQWPATLVQPVGSPLSLECTVEGTSNPNLYWYRQAAGRGLQLLFYSVGIGQISSEVPQNLSASRPQDRQFILSSKKLLLSDSGFYLCAWSRIAGELFFGEGSRLTVL.

The V gene is TRBV6-5, the J gene TRBJ2-3; D is uncertain. The CDR3 extends over 14 amino acids. Germline CDR1 is MNHEY and CDR2 is SVGAGI. V was cut by 8 bases and J by 0 bases, with 12 bases left in between. The CDR3 reads CASPRSPSTDTQYF. In nucleotides, the CDR3 is TGTGCCAGCCCGCGATCGCCTAGCACAGATACGCAGTATTTT.

J is TRBJ1-3 and V is TRBV10-1; D is ambiguous. The V gene's germline CDR1 is WNHNN and CDR2 SYGVQD (reference sequence). The CDR3 has 15 residues. With 0 bases removed from V and 2 bases from J, the gap between germline ends came to 8 bases. In DNA form, the CDR3 reads TGCGCCAGCAGTGAGTCGAAATACACTGGAAACACCATATATTTT. This sequence encodes CASSESKYTGNTIYF.

This chain joins TRBV18 and TRBJ1-2, with D perhaps matching TRBD1 (6 bases). Germline CDR1 is KGHSH and CDR2 is LQKENI. This CDR3 is built from 13 residues. Trimming stripped 3 bases from V and 4 bases from J, with 9 bases between. The CDR3 reads CASSPTRGYGYTF. CDR3 bases: TGTGCCAGCTCACCGACCAGGGGCTATGGCTACACCTTC.

The rearrangement uses TRBV7-9 and TRBJ1-5; the D is unclear. Trimming shortened V by 7 bases and J by 7 bases, and 14 bases separated the two germline ends. The CDR3 extends over 13 amino acids. Germline V gene lookup returns CDR1 SEHNR and CDR2 FQNEAQ (reference sequence). CDR3 protein: CASTSNPGQPQHF. In DNA form, the CDR3 reads TGTGCCAGCACCTCAAACCCGGGGCAGCCCCAGCATTTT.